The source of this T cell receptor beta chain is a study of cytomegalovirus exposure and HLA in healthy donors. Study context: The roughly 110 validation repertoires used the same platform as the 600 to 750 first-cohort repertoires (as reported by a later analysis).

This clone has only one observation. What it binds is not known. Regarding the study as a whole: Cytomegalovirus status was reportedly diagnosed by the classifier with high specificity and sensitivity. Researchers catalogued 160 or so TCR beta chains as cytomegalovirus-associated. First-cohort TCR clusters were later found to tend to co-occur in the 90 to 150 validation repertoires.

Using immunoSEQ multiplex PCR, the repertoire was profiled, and TCRdb retains in-frame clones only, with some absent. The table lists about 63,000 clones, more than 70% of them singletons. This CDR3 comprises 16 residues. Germline trimming cut 5 bases from V and 9 bases from J; bases unmatched to any gene: 18. The V gene's germline CDR1 is SQVTM and CDR2 ANQGSEA. This rearrangement joins TRBV29-1 to TRBJ1-4; 7 nucleotides agree with TRBD1. Sample: PBMCs. The TCR comes from a woman aged 18-29 years in good health and CMV-seronegative. The CDR3 DNA is TGCAGCGTTTACACGTTAAGGTCACAGGGGAAGCAAAAACTGTTTTTT. Residues: CSVYTLRSQGKQKLFF.